The sequence of this TCR beta chain was determined in a study of post-analysis software for immune sequencing data. Study outcomes and limitations: TRBV segments more frequent in patients than in controls numbered five and included TRBV5-6, TRBV5-1 and TRBV20-1.

V lost 3 bases, J lost 7 bases, and 18 bases lay in between. CDR3 length: 14 amino acids. Germline V lookup: CDR1 SQVTM, CDR2 ANQGSEA. For this clonotype: Antigen unknown.

Prepared libraries of TCR beta cDNA carried unique molecular identifiers. The source material, roughly 0.9 to 11 million T cells, gave rise to roughly 0.5 million cDNA molecules. TCRdb redid the calling of the PCR reads with MiXCR, one entry per CDR3 protein. The sample consists of roughly 540,000 distinct CDR3 sequences, roughly 34% of them appearing once. The TCR comes from a girl aged 2 to 17 with multiple sclerosis. The specimen was blood. The chain links TRBV29-1 to TRBJ1-2, with a weak D call TRBD1 (5 bases). CDR3 region: CSVDGGPPVGGYTF. In nucleotides, the CDR3 is TGCAGCGTTGATGGGGGACCCCCAGTAGGTGGCTACACCTTC.